A single sample gave rise to the 11 T cell receptor beta chains below, sequenced in a study of Graves' ophthalmopathy and Graves' hyperthyroidism. RNA transcripts yielded amplified TCR beta CDR3 regions. An initial RT-PCR round employing HTBI primers preceded a second-round multiplex PCR. Each CDR3 protein gets one entry after TCRdb re-called the multiplex PCR reads with MiXCR. The table includes about 1.2 million distinct CDR3 sequences, about two fifths detected once. Sequenced sample: peripheral blood or thyroid tissue (not recorded which). Receptors were obtained from an adult man with Graves' hyperthyroidism.

The genes are TRBV29-1 and TRBJ2-7; TRBD1 agrees at 11 bases. Germline V gene data show CDR1 as SQVTM and CDR2 as ANQGSEA. Trimming took 1 base from V and 6 from J; bases not matched to a gene: 5. This CDR3 is 14 amino acids long. CDR3 region: CSVEGGQGAGEQYF. The CDR3 nucleotides read TGCAGCGTTGAAGGCGGACAGGGGGCTGGCGAGCAGTACTTC.

This clonotype occurred many times. The chain uses TRBV7-6 and TRBJ1-5, with 7 bases identical to TRBD1. CDR3 length equals 15 residues. The J segment lost 2 bases and the V segment lost 4 bases, leaving 5 bases of the junction unmatched. Germline CDR1 is SGHVS and CDR2 is FNYEAQ. The DNA for the CDR3 is TGTGCCAGCAGCTCGTACGGACAGGGCAATCAGCCCCAGCATTTT. The encoded protein is CASSSYGQGNQPQHF.

This clonotype has only a few counts. The chain carries TRBV18 and TRBJ1-2; no firm D call. The V gene lost 4 bases and the J gene lost 0 bases, with 3 bases spanning the gap. Germline values: CDR1 KGHSH, CDR2 LQKENI. This CDR3 spans 12 amino acids. CDR3 in amino acids: CASSLPNYGYTF. Written as DNA, the CDR3 is TGTGCCAGCTCACTTCCTAACTATGGCTACACCTTC.

Ten or more counts support this clonotype. This chain connects TRBV29-1 to TRBJ2-5, with TRBD2 matching over 10 bases. Trimming took 0 bases from V and 5 from J; bases not matched to a gene: 9. Germline V gene data show CDR1 as SQVTM and CDR2 as ANQGSEA. The CDR3 extends over 16 amino acids. DNA of the CDR3: TGCAGCGTTGAAGAGTGGCTAGCGGGAGTGAAGGAGACCCAGTACTTC. It translates to CSVEEWLAGVKETQYF.

This chain links TRBV24-1 with TRBJ2-5; 9 nucleotides agree with TRBD1. Germline V CDR1 and CDR2: KGHDR, SFDVKD. This CDR3 region has 15 residues. Trimming removed 10 bases from V and 3 bases from J; junction bases left unmatched: 11. For the CDR3, the DNA is TGTGCCACTCCTTGGACAGGGGCGGACGAAGAGACCCAGTACTTC. This encodes CATPWTGADEETQYF.

This clonotype was counted only a few times. The gene calls are TRBV28 and TRBJ1-2; D gene uncertain. The CDR3 spans 12 residues. From germline, CDR1 is MDHEN and CDR2 SYDVKM. Trimming removed 5 bases from V and 8 bases from J, with 12 bases in between. CDR3 loop: CASSPPGTGYTF. CDR3 sequence (DNA): TGTGCCAGCAGTCCGCCAGGTACAGGCTACACCTTC.

This clonotype has a handful of counts. The chain couples TRBV6-5 to TRBJ2-5; the match to TRBD2 covers 14 bases. There are 15 residues in the CDR3. V lost 7 bases and J lost 5; bases outside the gene matches: 6. The germline gives CDR1 MNHEY, CDR2 SVGAGI. In nucleotides, the CDR3 is TGTGCCAGCACCGAGGGACTAGCGGGAGTTGAGACCCAGTACTTC. Protein sequence: CASTEGLAGVETQYF.

This clonotype was picked up many times. The rearrangement joins TRBV20-1 to TRBJ1-4; no reliable D call. The CDR3 spans 13 residues. Between the trimmed V and J ends, which lost 6 bases and 3 bases, there was a span of 11 bases. CDR1 and CDR2 from the germline V gene are DFQATT and SNEGSKA (reference sequence). The CDR3 DNA reads as TGCAGTGCCAACGGTCACTCTAATGAAAAACTGTTTTTT. This sequence encodes CSANGHSNEKLFF.

This chain uses TRBV10-3 with TRBJ1-5, with 7 nucleotides matching TRBD1. The ends lost 10 bases at V and 6 bases at J; junction bases unmatched: 15. Germline V gene data show CDR1 as ENHRY and CDR2 as SYGVKD. The CDR3 contains 15 residues. The CDR3 coding sequence is TGTGCCAGCCAGTTTGTCACAGGGGCCCCTCAGCCCCAGCATTTT. It is translated as CASQFVTGAPQPQHF.

The CDR3 DNA reads as TGTGCCAGCAGCTTAACATTTGATAGCAATCAGCCCCAGCATTTT. This translates into CASSLTFDSNQPQHF. The chain has TRBV12-3 or TRBV12-4 and TRBJ1-5; D is ambiguous. V lost 6 bases and J lost 0, with 12 bases in between. The CDR3 consists of 15 residues.

This rearrangement joins TRBV7-2 to TRBJ1-2; D unclear. CDR1 and CDR2 (germline): SGHTA, FQGNSA. CDR3 size: 12 residues. The V end lost 6 bases, the J end lost 11 bases, and 16 bases lay between the germline ends. The CDR3 DNA sequence: TGTGCCAGCAGTCCCCCGACTAGCGGGTACACCTTC. Its translation is CASSPPTSGYTF.